This paragraph covers one T cell receptor beta chain sequence. Its antigen is unidentified. This sample is part of a study of CD8 T cells in ankylosing spondylitis. In germline, CDR1 is MNHEY, CDR2 SVGEGT. The V gene end was trimmed by 4 bases and the J gene end by 4 bases; junction bases not matched to a gene: 14. The CDR3 is 20 amino acids. Using its own MiXCR run on the 5' RACE reads, TCRdb lists one record per CDR3 protein. The repertoire holds 300,000 to 400,000 distinct CDR3 sequences, with over 12% as singletons. General observations from the study: Earlier studies detected some motif variants in reactive arthritis synovial fluid and blood. One TCR beta motif, made up of seven to nine highly homologous variants, appeared characteristic of ankylosing spondylitis blood. In ankylosing spondylitis patients, matched synovial fluid reportedly showed significant enrichment of disease-linked clones.

The TCR sequence derives from a male donor with ankylosing spondylitis or in good health (not recorded which). The chain uses TRBV6-2 or TRBV6-3 and TRBJ2-2, with 14 bases aligning to TRBD2. Sample: blood, either unsorted or a sorted T cell fraction (not recorded which). As DNA, the CDR3 is TGTGCCAGCAGTTTTGACAGGCTATTAGGGACTAGCGGGGGCACCGGGGAGCTGTTTTTT. It yields the protein CASSFDRLLGTSGGTGELFF.